The entry below describes one TCR beta chain. This entry is derived from a study of blood T cell repertoires in COVID-19. The CDR3 spans 17 residues. Losses at the gene ends were 3 bases for V and 2 bases for J; bases not matched to a gene: 9. Germline V CDR1 and CDR2: SGHNT, YYREEE (reference sequence). Generated by immunoSEQ multiplex PCR, the TCRdb table keeps only in-frame clones and is missing some. The sample carries about 95,000 clones, roughly 80% recorded once. The gene calls are TRBV5-4 and TRBJ2-2; 8 positions agree with TRBD1. The source is an elderly man with COVID-19, enrolled during active disease. The sequenced sample was peripheral blood. CDR3 bases: TGTGCCAGCAGCTCCGACAGGGGCGATATCAACACCGGGGAGCTGTTTTTT. This gives the protein CASSSDRGDINTGELFF. Supplemented by reference TRBV5-4 and TRBJ2-2, the full variable domain reads ETGVTQSPTHLIKTRGQQVTLRCSSQSGHNTVSWYQQALGQGPQFIFQYYREEENGRGNFPPRFSGLQFPNYSSELNVNALELDDSALYLCASSSDRGDINTGELFFGEGSRLTVL.